Shown below are 2 T cell receptor beta chains from a single sample sequenced in a study of PD-L1 blockade in urothelial cancer. Method: immunoSEQ multiplex PCR; TCRdb's copy keeps in-frame clones and lacks some. The sample yields more than 35,000 clones, roughly 86% seen once. The sample in question was PBMCs, obtained around atezolizumab (anti-PD-L1) treatment. These receptors were taken from a man aged 65-85 years with urothelial cancer.

This clone was recorded only once. The chain recombines TRBV28 with TRBJ1-5, with D uncertain. V lost 4 bases and J 0 bases, leaving 7 bases between the germline ends. Germline V CDR1 and CDR2: MDHEN, SYDVKM. This CDR3 has 14 amino acids. CDR3 sequence reads: CASSYGDSNQPQHF. CDR3 bases: TGTGCCAGCAGTTACGGAGATAGCAATCAGCCCCAGCATTTT.

V is TRBV27 and J is TRBJ1-1, with TRBD1 matching 8 bases. The V and J ends lost 2 bases and 1 base, in that order; junction bases with no gene match: 18. The CDR3 has 20 residues. Germline assignment: CDR1 MNHEY and CDR2 SMNVEV (reference sequence). The CDR3 region has the DNA TGTGCCAGCAGTTTAGAGCCCATTGGTGTAAGCGACAGGGGGAACACTGAAGCTTTCTTT. Amino acids: CASSLEPIGVSDRGNTEAFF.